The 32 T cell receptor beta chains listed next were all sequenced from one sample in a study of blood T cell repertoires in COVID-19. Clones were sequenced by immunoSEQ multiplex PCR, and TCRdb holds only the in-frame ones, with some missing. This table has 200,000 to 300,000 clones, 75% to 90% appearing once. Specimen: peripheral blood. These receptors were collected from a man aged 25-45 years with active or convalescent COVID-19.

About this clone itself: With a much larger clone just one base away, this may be a read error. The chain has TRBV7-3 and TRBJ2-7, with D perhaps matching TRBD1 (6 bases). CDR1 is SGHTA, CDR2 FQGTGA, per germline. Trimming cost V 6 bases and J 0 bases, with 12 bases left between them. This CDR3 spans 14 amino acids. The CDR3: CASSETGTSYEQYF. As DNA, the CDR3 is TGTGCCAGCAGTGAAACAGGGACCTCCTACGAGCAGTACTTC.

This rearrangement joins TRBV15 to TRBJ2-7, with D uncertain. Trimming shortened V by 2 bases and J by 0 bases, and 17 bases separated the two germline ends. Germline V gives CDR1 LNHNV, CDR2 YYDKDF (reference sequence). The CDR3 is made up of 17 amino acids. The CDR3 reads CATSRLHDLQSSYEQYF. DNA of the CDR3: TGTGCCACCAGCAGACTCCATGACTTACAAAGCTCCTACGAGCAGTACTTC.

The chain combines TRBV29-1 with TRBJ2-5; D remains ambiguous. This CDR3 comprises 15 residues. Germline loops: CDR1 SQVTM, CDR2 ANQGSEA. Deletions cut 3 bases from V and 3 bases from J, with 17 bases between. The CDR3 DNA sequence: TGCAGCGTTGATATGTGGATGGGCAATAAAGAGACCCAGTACTTC. It codes for CSVDMWMGNKETQYF.

The rearrangement links TRBV28 to TRBJ1-2, with D perhaps matching TRBD1 (6 bases). V was cut by 2 bases and J by 6 bases, with 22 bases left in between. The germline V gene encodes CDR1 MDHEN and CDR2 SYDVKM. The CDR3 sequence is 17 residues long. DNA of the CDR3: TGTGCCAGCAGTTTACGCCGGTCTGGGGGCGCGTTTCATGGCTACACCTTC. Its translation: CASSLRRSGGAFHGYTF.

The genes are TRBV19 and TRBJ1-4; perhaps TRBD1 as D (6 bases). The CDR3 is made up of 13 amino acids. The V end was cut by 7 bases, the J end by 8 bases, with 14 bases between. CDR1 and CDR2 from the germline V gene are LNHDA and SQIVND (reference sequence). The CDR3 region is CASKLRQGEKLFF. The CDR3 nucleotides read TGTGCCAGTAAATTACGTCAGGGGGAAAAACTGTTTTTT.

This clone was seen only once. The rearrangement joins TRBV18 to TRBJ2-3; TRBD2 agrees at 13 bases. The germline gives CDR1 KGHSH, CDR2 LQKENI. The V gene end was trimmed by 2 bases and the J gene end by 2 bases; junction bases not matched to a gene: 4. The CDR3 sequence is 17 residues long. The CDR3 loop is CASSPAGLAGNTDTQYF. CDR3 nucleotide sequence: TGTGCCAGCTCACCAGCGGGACTAGCGGGGAACACAGATACGCAGTATTTT.

This clone has a single count. The rearrangement joins TRBV7-8 to TRBJ1-4; a weak D match, TRBD1 (6 bases). V gave up 1 base and J gave up 13 bases, with 10 bases separating them. The CDR3 has 12 residues. Germline V lookup: CDR1 SGHVS, CDR2 FQNEAQ. The CDR3 DNA reads as TGTGCCAGCAGCTTAGTCCAGGGGTCACTGTTTTTT. This encodes CASSLVQGSLFF.

The chain has TRBV30 and TRBJ1-5, with 9 bases that match TRBD1. Per germline, CDR1 GTSNPN and CDR2 SVGIG (reference sequence). This CDR3 spans 15 amino acids. Trimming removed 3 bases from V and 4 bases from J; junction bases left unmatched: 7. The CDR3 here is CAWSRTGGQNQPQHF. DNA of the CDR3: TGTGCCTGGAGCCGTACAGGGGGCCAAAATCAGCCCCAGCATTTT. Filled out from reference TRBV30 and TRBJ1-5, the complete variable domain reads SQTIHQWPATLVQPVGSPLSLECTVEGTSNPNLYWYRQAAGRGLQLLFYSVGIGQISSEVPQNLSASRPQDRQFILSSKKLLLSDSGFYLCAWSRTGGQNQPQHFGDGTRLSIL.

This chain connects TRBV5-5 to TRBJ2-6, with D unresolved. Germline-derived CDR1 and CDR2 are SGHKS and YYEKEE (reference sequence). The CDR3 is 15 residues long. V lost 4 bases and J lost 0, with 8 bases in between. The CDR3 sequence is CASSEQSSGANVLTF. In DNA, the CDR3 is TGTGCCAGCAGCGAACAGAGCTCTGGGGCCAACGTCCTGACTTTC.

The count of this clone is one. The chain combines TRBV4-1 with TRBJ2-4; TRBD1 agrees at 7 bases. The CDR3 is made up of 16 amino acids. The junction had 7 bases not matched to a gene; V was cut back by 3 bases and J by 2 bases. Per the germline V gene, CDR1 is MGHRA and CDR2 is YSYEKL. CDR3 sequence: CASSQATGAPKNIQYF. DNA of the CDR3: TGCGCCAGCAGCCAGGCAACAGGGGCACCCAAAAACATTCAGTACTTC.

V usage is TRBV27 and J usage is TRBJ2-7; 7 bases match TRBD2. V gave up 2 bases and J gave up 0 bases; unmatched junction bases: 1. Per the germline V gene, CDR1 is MNHEY and CDR2 is SMNVEV (reference sequence). The CDR3 covers 14 residues. CDR3: CASSLAGVSYEQYF. CDR3 nucleotide sequence: TGTGCCAGCAGTTTAGCGGGGGTCTCCTACGAGCAGTACTTC.

The chain joins TRBV5-1 to TRBJ2-5; 7 nucleotides align to TRBD1. V lost 4 bases and J lost 2; bases outside the gene matches: 5. The CDR3 is 14 amino acids. CDR1 is SGHRS and CDR2 is YFSETQ in the germline V gene. The CDR3 nucleotides are TGCGCCAGCAGCACCCGACAGGGTCAAGAGACCCAGTACTTC. This translates into CASSTRQGQETQYF.

The chain carries TRBV5-1 and TRBJ1-2; the D is unclear. Between the trimmed V and J ends, which lost 4 bases and 4 bases, there was a span of 17 bases. This CDR3 is 15 amino acids long. Looked up from germline, CDR1 is SGHRS and CDR2 is YFSETQ. The CDR3 reads CASSIGTPGTYGYTF. CDR3 sequence (DNA): TGCGCCAGCAGCATCGGAACACCGGGTACCTATGGCTACACCTTC.

This chain joins TRBV19 and TRBJ2-5, with a tentative D call TRBD2 (5 bases). V was pared by 2 bases and J by 2 bases, with 9 bases between. This CDR3 comprises 14 residues. Germline V gives CDR1 LNHDA, CDR2 SQIVND (reference sequence). The CDR3 here is CASSIYGEQETQYF. The CDR3 DNA is TGTGCCAGTAGTATATACGGGGAACAAGAGACCCAGTACTTC.

V gene TRBV19 combines with J gene TRBJ1-4; 7 bases agree with TRBD1. The germline CDR1 and CDR2 sequences are LNHDA and SQIVND (reference sequence). This CDR3 has 14 amino acids. After removal of 7 bases from V and 10 bases from J, the junction contained 12 bases not matched to a gene. The CDR3 sequence is CASTTGRGFGKLFF. For the CDR3, the DNA is TGTGCCAGTACGACCGGCAGGGGGTTCGGAAAACTGTTTTTT.

This chain connects TRBV15 to TRBJ1-5, with D perhaps TRBD1 (5 bases). The V end lost 0 bases, the J end lost 4 bases, and 7 bases lay between the germline ends. This CDR3 region has 14 residues. The V gene's germline CDR1 is LNHNV and CDR2 YYDKDF (reference sequence). In DNA form, the CDR3 reads TGTGCCACCAGCAGAGATCAGGGAAATCAGCCCCAGCATTTT. This translates into CATSRDQGNQPQHF.

The chain recombines TRBV19 with TRBJ2-6; no firm D call. Germline-derived CDR1 and CDR2 are LNHDA and SQIVND (reference sequence). The CDR3 is 15 amino acids. Trimming took off 5 bases at V and 2 bases at J, with 10 bases between the two ends. Here the CDR3 reads CASSLLATGANVLTF. CDR3 nucleotides: TGTGCCAGTAGTTTGCTCGCGACTGGGGCCAACGTCCTGACTTTC. The variable domain in full, with the rest retrieved from reference TRBV19 and TRBJ2-6, is DGGITQSPKYLFRKEGQNVTLSCEQNLNHDAMYWYRQDPGQGLRLIYYSQIVNDFQKGDIAEGYSVSREKKESFPLTVTSAQKNPTAFYLCASSLLATGANVLTFGAGSRLTVL.

The chain combines TRBV13 with TRBJ2-1; 9 bases line up with TRBD2. CDR3 length: 17 residues. Germline assignment: CDR1 PRHDT and CDR2 FYEKMQ (reference sequence). Trimming took 5 bases from V and 0 from J; bases not matched to a gene: 8. Written as DNA, the CDR3 is TGTGCCAGCAGCACTCCTAGCGGGGCAAGCTCCTACAATGAGCAGTTCTTC. Translation gives CASSTPSGASSYNEQFF. Full variable domain (outside the CDR3, taken from reference TRBV13 and TRBJ2-1): AAGVIQSPRHLIKEKRETATLKCYPIPRHDTVYWYQQGPGQDPQFLISFYEKMQSDKGSIPDRFSAQQFSDYHSELNMSSLELGDSALYFCASSTPSGASSYNEQFFGPGTRLTVL.

This clone has only one observation. The rearrangement links TRBV5-8 to TRBJ1-1; D not resolved. Germline lookup yields CDR1 SGHTS and CDR2 YDEGEE. The V end lost 0 bases, the J end lost 4 bases, and 7 bases lay between the germline ends. The CDR3 is 13 residues long. The CDR3: CASSLGGSTEAFF. CDR3 DNA sequence: TGTGCCAGCAGCTTGGGAGGGTCCACTGAAGCTTTCTTT. Using reference TRBV5-8 and TRBJ1-1 for the parts outside the CDR3, the full variable domain is EAGVTQSPTHLIKTRGQQATLRCSPISGHTSVYWYQQALGLGLQFLLWYDEGEERNRGNFPPRFSGRQFPNYSSELNVNALELEDSALYLCASSLGGSTEAFFGQGTRLTVV.

The chain has TRBV6-5 and TRBJ2-7; TRBD2 is a possible D gene (5 bases). Trimming removed 10 bases from V and 0 bases from J, with 16 bases in between. Germline loops: CDR1 MNHEY, CDR2 SVGAGI. This CDR3 contains 14 residues. The CDR3 DNA reads TGTGCCACCTACGGTCGGGCGGGCTCCTACGAGCAGTACTTC. Amino acids: CATYGRAGSYEQYF.

The chain is built from TRBV5-6 and TRBJ2-1; D remains ambiguous. CDR3 size: 15 residues. Germline CDR1 is SGHDT and CDR2 is YYEEEE. V was shortened by 2 bases and J by 1 base, with 10 bases between the two germline ends. CDR3 region: CASSFTYQSYNEQFF. The CDR3 DNA reads TGTGCCAGCAGCTTCACATACCAGTCCTACAATGAGCAGTTCTTC.

The chain recombines TRBV7-2 with TRBJ2-2; D call uncertain. The germline V and J ends were trimmed by 1 base and 4 bases, with 7 bases remaining between them. This CDR3 contains 14 residues. Germline assignment: CDR1 SGHTA and CDR2 FQGNSA. CDR3 sequence (DNA): TGTGCCAGCAGCTTAGGAGGCGGCACCGGGGAGCTGTTTTTT. Translating gives CASSLGGGTGELFF.

The V call is TRBV4-1, the J call TRBJ2-7; D uncertain. The germline CDR1 and CDR2 sequences are MGHRA and YSYEKL. The CDR3 spans 13 residues. V lost 3 bases and J 2 bases, leaving 8 bases between the germline ends. The CDR3 loop is CASSQGPTYEQYF. CDR3 DNA: TGCGCCAGCAGCCAGGGCCCAACCTACGAGCAGTACTTC.

This chain links TRBV5-1 with TRBJ2-5; D gene unclear. The V gene lost 4 bases and the J gene lost 2 bases, with 9 bases spanning the gap. The CDR3 runs to 13 residues. Germline lookup yields CDR1 SGHRS and CDR2 YFSETQ. The CDR3 loop reads CASSEENQETQYF. CDR3 nucleotides: TGCGCCAGCAGCGAGGAGAATCAAGAGACCCAGTACTTC.

The CDR3 coding sequence is TGCACCAGCAGCCAAGATTGCGGGACAGGGAGGGTATCAGCTCAGCCCCAGCATTTT. Amino acids: CTSSQDCGTGRVSAQPQHF. The V gene is TRBV1, the J gene TRBJ1-5; TRBD1 is the table's D call and was not checked against the DNA. TRBV1 is a pseudogene locus. The length of the CDR3 is 19 residues.

This clone appeared once. The chain recombines TRBV30 with TRBJ2-7, with D perhaps matching TRBD1 (5 bases). There are 13 residues in the CDR3. Trimming took 3 bases from V and 0 from J, leaving 9 bases between them. The V gene's germline CDR1 is GTSNPN and CDR2 SVGIG (reference sequence). The CDR3 region is CAWSRQLSYEQYF. DNA of the CDR3: TGTGCCTGGAGCAGACAGCTCTCCTACGAGCAGTACTTC.

This clone occurred once. The J gene is TRBJ1-5, the V gene TRBV20-1; no reliable D call. V lost 3 bases and J lost 4, with 10 bases in between. CDR1 is DFQATT, CDR2 SNEGSKA, per germline (reference sequence). The CDR3 length is 13 residues. For the CDR3, the DNA is TGCAGTGCTAGTCCTGAGGGAAATCAGCCCCAGCATTTT. Protein: CSASPEGNQPQHF.

The chain is built from TRBV6-4 and TRBJ2-3; tentative D call: TRBD1 (7 bases). The CDR3 is 14 residues long. CDR1 and CDR2 from the germline V gene are MRHNA and SNTAGT. The ends were cut back, 8 bases at V and 5 bases at J, with 17 bases in the middle. The CDR3 sequence is CASPGGIRVDTQYF. The DNA of the CDR3 is TGTGCCAGCCCAGGGGGGATTAGGGTAGATACGCAGTATTTT.

The rearrangement uses TRBV11-2 and TRBJ1-4; D is uncertain. V lost 0 bases to trimming and J lost 8 bases, with 16 bases between them. The CDR3 loop spans 16 amino acids. Germline values: CDR1 SGHAT, CDR2 FQNNGV. In DNA, the CDR3 is TGTGCCAGCAGCTTAGAGATATCGGGGTTGGGAGAAAAACTGTTTTTT. It yields the protein CASSLEISGLGEKLFF.

This rearrangement joins TRBV21-1 to TRBJ2-7; the DNA was not used to check the table's D call, TRBD1. TRBV21-1 is marked as a pseudogene. The CDR3 has 10 residues. CDR3 sequence: CASSRSDRVV. The CDR3 region has the DNA TGTGCCAGCAGCAGATCCGACAGGGTGGTC.

The chain combines TRBV5-1 with TRBJ2-3; possible D gene TRBD2, 6 bases. V was cut by 3 bases and J by 11 bases, with 13 bases left in between. The CDR3 sequence is 12 residues long. The germline gives CDR1 SGHRS, CDR2 YFSETQ. CDR3 loop: CASSWAGTEQYF. The CDR3 nucleotides read TGCGCCAGCAGCTGGGCGGGGACCGAGCAGTATTTT. The complete variable domain, with remaining parts taken from reference TRBV5-1 and TRBJ2-3, reads KAGVTQTPRYLIKTRGQQVTLSCSPISGHRSVSWYQQTPGQGLQFLFEYFSETQRNKGNFPGRFSGRQFSNSRSEMNVSTLELGDSALYLCASSWAGTEQYFGPGTRLTVL.

J is TRBJ1-1 and V is TRBV19; 7 bases line up with TRBD1. The CDR3 has 16 residues. CDR1 is LNHDA, CDR2 SQIVND, per germline (reference sequence). J gave up 1 base and V 0 bases, and 5 bases lay outside the gene matches. The CDR3 DNA is TGTGCCAGTAGTATAGACAACAGGGGTTCGAACACTGAAGCTTTCTTT. Amino acids: CASSIDNRGSNTEAFF.